Described below is a single T cell receptor beta chain sequence and its context. What it binds is unknown. The sample comes from a study of cytomegalovirus exposure and HLA in healthy donors. The study, taken as a whole, reports: Researchers left out some V segments, among them TRBV6-2 and TRBV6-3, as indistinguishable.

The germline V gene has CDR1 SEHNR and CDR2 FQNEAQ (reference sequence). The CDR3 totals 11 residues. With 3 bases removed from V and 5 bases from J, the gap between germline ends came to 4 bases. It was with 60 Vbeta and 13 Jbeta primers that the PCR ran. Method: immunoSEQ multiplex PCR; TCRdb's copy keeps in-frame clones and lacks some. The sample lists about 120,000 clones, around four fifths occurring once. The receptor was derived from a man aged 40-49 years in good health and CMV-seronegative. The specimen sequenced was PBMCs. The chain recombines TRBV7-9 with TRBJ2-5; D gene ambiguous. The CDR3 sequence is CASSFSETQYF. For the CDR3, the DNA is TGTGCCAGCAGCTTCTCGGAGACCCAGTACTTC.